The sequence of this TCR beta chain was determined in a study of blood T cell repertoires in COVID-19. Study-wide context: Donors in the United States, Italy and Spain gave samples during acute or convalescent COVID-19.

Germline V gene data show CDR1 as MNHEY and CDR2 as SVGAGI. Between the trimmed V and J ends, which lost 6 bases and 2 bases, there was a span of 13 bases. CDR3 size: 15 residues. The data were produced by immunoSEQ multiplex PCR, yet TCRdb's version contains in-frame clones alone and is incomplete. Seen here are over 75,000 clones, around 90% observed once, and the top ten hold less than 2.5%. This chain uses TRBV6-5 with TRBJ2-2; possibly TRBD1 for D (6 bases). The specimen was peripheral blood. The source is a human donor with active COVID-19. The donor label of this sample is uncertain. The CDR3 DNA sequence: TGTGCCAGCAGGAAAGGACAGATTAACACCGGGGAGCTGTTTTTT. Its translation is CASRKGQINTGELFF.